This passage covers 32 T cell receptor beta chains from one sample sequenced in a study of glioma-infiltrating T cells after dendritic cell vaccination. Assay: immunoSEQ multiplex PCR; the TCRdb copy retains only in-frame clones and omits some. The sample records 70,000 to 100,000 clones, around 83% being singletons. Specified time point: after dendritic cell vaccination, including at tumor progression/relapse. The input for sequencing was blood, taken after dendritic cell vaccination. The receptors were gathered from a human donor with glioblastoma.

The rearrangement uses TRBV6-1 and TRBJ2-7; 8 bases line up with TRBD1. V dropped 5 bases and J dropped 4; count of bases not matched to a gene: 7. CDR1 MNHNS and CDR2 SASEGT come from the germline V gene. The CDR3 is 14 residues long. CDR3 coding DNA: TGTGCCAGCAGTAGGGACAACAGGGGGTACGAGCAGTACTTC. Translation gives CASSRDNRGYEQYF.

CDR3 sequence: CASSQYSGYNEQYF. The CDR3 region has the DNA TGTGCCAGCAGCCAATATTCGGGGTACAACGAGCAGTACTTC. The gene calls are TRBV27 and TRBJ2-7; tentatively, D is TRBD2 (5 bases). V was shortened by 6 bases and J by 5 bases, with 17 bases between the two germline ends. The CDR3 covers 14 residues. Germline-derived CDR1 and CDR2 are MNHEY and SMNVEV (reference sequence).

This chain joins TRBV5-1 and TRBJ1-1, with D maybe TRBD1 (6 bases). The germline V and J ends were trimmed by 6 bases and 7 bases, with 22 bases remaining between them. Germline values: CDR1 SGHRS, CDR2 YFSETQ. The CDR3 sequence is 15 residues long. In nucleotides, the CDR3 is TGCGCCAGCACCGACGGACAGACGGAAAATTTTGAAGCTTTCTTT. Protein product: CASTDGQTENFEAFF.

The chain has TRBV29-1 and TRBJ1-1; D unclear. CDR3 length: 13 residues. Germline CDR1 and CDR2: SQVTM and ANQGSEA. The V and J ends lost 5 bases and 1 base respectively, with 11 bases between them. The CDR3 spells CSVSPTGNTEAFF. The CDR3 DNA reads TGCAGCGTTTCTCCAACGGGGAACACTGAAGCTTTCTTT.

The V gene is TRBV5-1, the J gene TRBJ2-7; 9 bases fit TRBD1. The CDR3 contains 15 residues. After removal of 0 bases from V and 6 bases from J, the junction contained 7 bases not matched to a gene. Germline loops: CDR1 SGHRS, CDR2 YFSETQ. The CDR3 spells CASSLEGTGSGEQYF. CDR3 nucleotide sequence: TGCGCCAGCAGCTTGGAGGGGACAGGGAGCGGCGAGCAGTACTTC.

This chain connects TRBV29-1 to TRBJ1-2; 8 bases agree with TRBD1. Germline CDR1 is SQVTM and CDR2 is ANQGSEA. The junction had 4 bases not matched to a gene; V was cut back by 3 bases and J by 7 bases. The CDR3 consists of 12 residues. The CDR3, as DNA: TGCAGCGTTGATGAAGACAGGGGTGGCTACACCTTC. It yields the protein CSVDEDRGGYTF.

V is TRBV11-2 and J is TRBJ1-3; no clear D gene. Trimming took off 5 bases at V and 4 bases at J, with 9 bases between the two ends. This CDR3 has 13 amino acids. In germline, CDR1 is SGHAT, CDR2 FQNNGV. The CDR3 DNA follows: TGTGCCAGCAGCCCCGGAGGGGGAAACACCATATATTTT. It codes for CASSPGGGNTIYF.

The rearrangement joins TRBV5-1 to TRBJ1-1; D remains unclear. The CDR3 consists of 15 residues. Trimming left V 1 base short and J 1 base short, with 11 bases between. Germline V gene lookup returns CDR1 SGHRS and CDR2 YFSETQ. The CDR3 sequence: CASSLMRGANTEAFF. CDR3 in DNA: TGCGCCAGCAGCTTGATGCGGGGAGCGAACACTGAAGCTTTCTTT.

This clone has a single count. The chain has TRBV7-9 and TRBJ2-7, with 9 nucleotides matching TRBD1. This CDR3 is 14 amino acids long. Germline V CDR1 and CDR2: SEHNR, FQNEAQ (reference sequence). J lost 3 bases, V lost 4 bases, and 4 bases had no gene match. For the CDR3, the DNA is TGTGCCAGCAGCTGGGGGGGACAGGGCTACGAGCAGTACTTC. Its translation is CASSWGGQGYEQYF.

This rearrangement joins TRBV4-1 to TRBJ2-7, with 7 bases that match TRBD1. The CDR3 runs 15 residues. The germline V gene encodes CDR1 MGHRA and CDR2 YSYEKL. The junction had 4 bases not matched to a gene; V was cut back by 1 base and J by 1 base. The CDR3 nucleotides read TGCGCCAGCAGCCAAGGGCAGGGGGATTCCTACGAGCAGTACTTC. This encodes CASSQGQGDSYEQYF.

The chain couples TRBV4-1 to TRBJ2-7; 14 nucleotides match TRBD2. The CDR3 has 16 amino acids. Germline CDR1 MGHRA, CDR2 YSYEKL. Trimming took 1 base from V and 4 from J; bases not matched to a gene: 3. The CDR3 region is CASSQGLAGGRYEQYF. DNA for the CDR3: TGCGCCAGCAGCCAAGGACTAGCGGGGGGGCGGTACGAGCAGTACTTC.

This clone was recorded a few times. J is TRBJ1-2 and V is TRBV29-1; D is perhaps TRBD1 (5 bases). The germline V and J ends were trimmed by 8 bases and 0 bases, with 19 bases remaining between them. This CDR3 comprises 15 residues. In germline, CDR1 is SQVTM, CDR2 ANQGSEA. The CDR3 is CSPDPTVLPNYGYTF. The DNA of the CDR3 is TGCAGCCCCGACCCGACAGTTCTCCCTAACTATGGCTACACCTTC.

The CDR3 loop reads CASSLLDSYEQYF. Written as DNA, the CDR3 is TGCGCCAGCAGCTTGCTAGACTCCTACGAGCAGTACTTC. The chain is built from TRBV5-1 and TRBJ2-5; D call uncertain. The last part of the DNA fits TRBJ2-7 better; the J call may be wrong. The CDR3 length is 13 residues. From germline, CDR1 is SGHRS and CDR2 YFSETQ.

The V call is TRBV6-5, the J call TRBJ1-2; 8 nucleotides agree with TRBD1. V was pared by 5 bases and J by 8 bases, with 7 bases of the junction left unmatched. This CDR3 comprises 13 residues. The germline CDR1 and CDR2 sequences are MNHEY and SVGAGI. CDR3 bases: TGTGCCAGCAGTATGCAGGGGGCGGGCGGCTACACCTTC. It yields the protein CASSMQGAGGYTF.

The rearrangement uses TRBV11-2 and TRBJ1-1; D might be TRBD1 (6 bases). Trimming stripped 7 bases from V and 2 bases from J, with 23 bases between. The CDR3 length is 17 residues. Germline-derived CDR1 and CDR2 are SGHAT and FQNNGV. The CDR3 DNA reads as TGTGCCAGCACCGACTCCTCCTGGACAGCAATAAACACTGAAGCTTTCTTT. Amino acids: CASTDSSWTAINTEAFF.

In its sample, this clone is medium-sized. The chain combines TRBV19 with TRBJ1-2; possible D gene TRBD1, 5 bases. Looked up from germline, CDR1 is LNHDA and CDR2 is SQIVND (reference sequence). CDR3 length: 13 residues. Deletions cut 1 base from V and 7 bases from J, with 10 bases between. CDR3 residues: CASSIGTLPGYTF. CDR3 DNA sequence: TGTGCCAGTAGTATAGGGACACTGCCTGGCTACACCTTC. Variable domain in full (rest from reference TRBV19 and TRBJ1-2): DGGITQSPKYLFRKEGQNVTLSCEQNLNHDAMYWYRQDPGQGLRLIYYSQIVNDFQKGDIAEGYSVSREKKESFPLTVTSAQKNPTAFYLCASSIGTLPGYTFGSGTRLTVV.

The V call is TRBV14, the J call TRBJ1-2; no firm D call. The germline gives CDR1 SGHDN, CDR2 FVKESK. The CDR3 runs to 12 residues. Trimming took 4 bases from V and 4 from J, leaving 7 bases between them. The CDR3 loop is CASSRHSYGYTF. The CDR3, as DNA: TGTGCCAGCAGCCGCCACAGCTATGGCTACACCTTC. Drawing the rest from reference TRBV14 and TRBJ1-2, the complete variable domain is EAGVTQFPSHSVIEKGQTVTLRCDPISGHDNLYWYRRVMGKEIKFLLHFVKESKQDESGMPNNRFLAERTGGTYSTLKVQPAELEDSGVYFCASSRHSYGYTFGSGTRLTVV.

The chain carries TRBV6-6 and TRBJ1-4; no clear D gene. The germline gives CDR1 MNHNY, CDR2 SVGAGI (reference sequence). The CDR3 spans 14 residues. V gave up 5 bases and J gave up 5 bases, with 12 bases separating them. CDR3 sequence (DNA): TGTGCCAGCAGTAACATCCCCGGGAATGAAAAACTGTTTTTT. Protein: CASSNIPGNEKLFF.

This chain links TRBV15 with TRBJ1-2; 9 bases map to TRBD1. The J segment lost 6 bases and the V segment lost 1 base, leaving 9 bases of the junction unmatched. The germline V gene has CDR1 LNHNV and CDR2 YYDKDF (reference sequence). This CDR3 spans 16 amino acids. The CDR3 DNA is TGTGCCACCAGCAGAGGGACTACAGGGGGCGGTGATGGCTACACCTTC. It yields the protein CATSRGTTGGGDGYTF.

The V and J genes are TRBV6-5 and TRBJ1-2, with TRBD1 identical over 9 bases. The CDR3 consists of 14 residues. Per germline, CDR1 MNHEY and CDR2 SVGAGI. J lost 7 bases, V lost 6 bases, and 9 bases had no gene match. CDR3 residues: CASSEGQGRSGYTF. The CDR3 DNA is TGTGCCAGCAGCGAGGGACAGGGACGGAGTGGCTACACCTTC.

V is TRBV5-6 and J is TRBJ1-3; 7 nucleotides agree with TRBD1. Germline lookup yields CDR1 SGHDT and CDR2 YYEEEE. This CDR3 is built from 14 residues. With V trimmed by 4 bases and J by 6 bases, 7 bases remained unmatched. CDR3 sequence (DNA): TGTGCCAGCAGCCCCACAGGGGCGGAAAACACCATATATTTT. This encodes CASSPTGAENTIYF.

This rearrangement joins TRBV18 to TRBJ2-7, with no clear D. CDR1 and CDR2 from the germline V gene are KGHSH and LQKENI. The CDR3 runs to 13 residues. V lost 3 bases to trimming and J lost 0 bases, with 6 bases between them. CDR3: CASSPALSYEQYF. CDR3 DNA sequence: TGTGCCAGCTCACCGGCCCTCTCCTACGAGCAGTACTTC.

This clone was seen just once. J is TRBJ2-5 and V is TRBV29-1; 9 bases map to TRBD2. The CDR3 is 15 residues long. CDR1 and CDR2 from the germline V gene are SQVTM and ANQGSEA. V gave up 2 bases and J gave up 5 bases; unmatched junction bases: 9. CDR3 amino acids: CSVERAGGYLETQYF. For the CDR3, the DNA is TGCAGCGTTGAACGAGCGGGGGGCTACCTGGAGACCCAGTACTTC.

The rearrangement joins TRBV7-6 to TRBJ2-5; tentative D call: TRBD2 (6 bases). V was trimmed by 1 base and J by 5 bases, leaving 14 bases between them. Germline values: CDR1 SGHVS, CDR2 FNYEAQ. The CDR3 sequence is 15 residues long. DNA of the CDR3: TGTGCCAGCAGCTTAGGGGGGGAAATATCGGAGACCCAGTACTTC. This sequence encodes CASSLGGEISETQYF.

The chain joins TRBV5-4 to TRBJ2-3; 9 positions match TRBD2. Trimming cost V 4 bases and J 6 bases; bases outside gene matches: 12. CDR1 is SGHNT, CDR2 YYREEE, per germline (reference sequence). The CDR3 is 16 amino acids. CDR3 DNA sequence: TGTGCCAGCAGCCCGGGGGAGCGGGGGGATGTTGATACGCAGTATTTT. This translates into CASSPGERGDVDTQYF.

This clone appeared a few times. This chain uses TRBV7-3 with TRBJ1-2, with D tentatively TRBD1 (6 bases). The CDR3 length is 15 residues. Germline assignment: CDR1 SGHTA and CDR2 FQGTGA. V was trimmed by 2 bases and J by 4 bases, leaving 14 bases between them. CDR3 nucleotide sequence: TGTGCCAGCAGCTTAGCGGCCACAGGGCTCTATGGCTACACCTTC. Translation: CASSLAATGLYGYTF.

Here the CDR3 DNA reads TGTGCCAGCAGCGTAGCGGGGGACGACGCCGGGGAGCTGTTTTTT. Encoded protein: CASSVAGDDAGELFF. The chain recombines TRBV9 with TRBJ2-2; D is perhaps TRBD2 (6 bases). Germline-derived CDR1 and CDR2 are SGDLS and YYNGEE. The CDR3 is 15 residues long. Trimming stripped 0 bases from V and 6 bases from J, with 12 bases between.

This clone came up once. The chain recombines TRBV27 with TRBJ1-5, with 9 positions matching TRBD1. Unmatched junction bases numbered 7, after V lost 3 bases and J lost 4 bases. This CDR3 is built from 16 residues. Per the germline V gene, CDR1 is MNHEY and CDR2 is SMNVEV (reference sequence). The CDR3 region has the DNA TGTGCCAGCAGTTTCTACGGGACAGGGAGTAATCAGCCCCAGCATTTT. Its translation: CASSFYGTGSNQPQHF.

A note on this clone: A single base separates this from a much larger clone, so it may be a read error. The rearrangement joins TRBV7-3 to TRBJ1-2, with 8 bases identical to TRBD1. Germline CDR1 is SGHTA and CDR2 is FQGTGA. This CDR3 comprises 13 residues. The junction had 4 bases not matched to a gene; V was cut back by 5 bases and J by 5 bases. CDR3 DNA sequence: TGTGCCAGCAGCACAGACAGGGGATATGGCTACACCTTC. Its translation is CASSTDRGYGYTF.

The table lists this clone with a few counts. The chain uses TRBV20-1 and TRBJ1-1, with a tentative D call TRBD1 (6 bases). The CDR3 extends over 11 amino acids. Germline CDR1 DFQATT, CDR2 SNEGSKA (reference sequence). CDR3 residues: CSLHRETEAFF. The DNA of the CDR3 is TGCAGCCTCCACAGGGAGACTGAAGCTTTCTTT.

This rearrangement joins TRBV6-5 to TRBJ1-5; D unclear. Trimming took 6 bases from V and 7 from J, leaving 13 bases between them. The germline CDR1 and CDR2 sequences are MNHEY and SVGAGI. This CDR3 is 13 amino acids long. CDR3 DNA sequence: TGTGCCAGCAGCCCCGGGTATCCCCAGCCCCAGCATTTT. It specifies CASSPGYPQPQHF.

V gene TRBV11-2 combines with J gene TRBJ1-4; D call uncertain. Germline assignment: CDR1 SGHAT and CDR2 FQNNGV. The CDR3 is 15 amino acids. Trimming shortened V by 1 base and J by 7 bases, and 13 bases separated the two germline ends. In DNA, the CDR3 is TGTGCCAGCAGCTTAGCCCGGGAGGAGGGTGAAAAACTGTTTTTT. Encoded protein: CASSLAREEGEKLFF.